Below, 28 T cell receptor beta chains from the same sample are listed, as sequenced in a study of CD8 T cells in acute hepatitis C reinfection. The time point is: naive CD8 control sorted from an acute-time-point sample. Clones were read by immunoSEQ multiplex PCR, and TCRdb kept only the in-frame ones, dropping some. This sample has 30,000 to 45,000 clones, with 80% to 90% found just once. Sequencing was performed on naive CD8+ T cells from PBMCs. Source of these receptors: a woman younger than 30 who spontaneously cleared hepatitis C infection.

The chain combines TRBV21-1 with TRBJ2-6; the table's D call of TRBD1 was not tested on the DNA. TRBV21-1 is classified as a pseudogene. The CDR3 has 20 residues. This chain's CDR3 is CASSKGTPRDRVRGANVLTF. The CDR3 DNA sequence: TGTGCCAGCAGCAAAGGGACCCCCCGGGACAGAGTGCGAGGGGCCAACGTCCTGACTTTC.

The chain recombines TRBV11-2 with TRBJ2-5; D unclear. CDR1 and CDR2 (germline): SGHAT, FQNNGV. The CDR3 is 15 amino acids. Deletions cut 1 base from V and 7 bases from J, with 16 bases between. This CDR3 is CASSLGPGEVRTQYF. In DNA, the CDR3 is TGTGCCAGCAGCTTAGGGCCGGGTGAGGTACGGACCCAGTACTTC.

CDR3 nucleotide sequence: TGCGCCAGCAGCCAGGGACTAGCGGGAGTAACAGATACGCAGTATTTT. This sequence encodes CASSQGLAGVTDTQYF. The chain has TRBV4-1 and TRBJ2-3; 14 bases fit TRBD2. Germline V gene sequence: CDR1 MGHRA, CDR2 YSYEKL. The length of the CDR3 is 16 residues. Losses at the gene ends were 3 bases for V and 3 bases for J; bases not matched to a gene: 2.

This rearrangement joins TRBV7-9 to TRBJ2-1; possibly TRBD2 for D (5 bases). The V gene lost 2 bases and the J gene lost 3 bases, with 11 bases spanning the gap. The length of the CDR3 is 15 residues. Germline CDR1 reads SEHNR; CDR2 reads FQNEAQ (reference sequence). The CDR3 DNA reads as TGTGCCAGCAGCTTAATTCCTAGCCGCTACAATGAGCAGTTCTTC. Protein product: CASSLIPSRYNEQFF.

This clone has just one count. The rearrangement joins TRBV23-1 to TRBJ1-1; 7 bases fit TRBD1. TRBV23-1 is recorded as an ORF, its role being uncertain. J lost 4 bases, V lost 4 bases, and 9 bases had no gene match. The CDR3 loop spans 15 amino acids. The CDR3 here is CASSRFDRELTEAFF. DNA of the CDR3: TGCGCCAGCAGTCGATTCGACAGGGAGCTCACTGAAGCTTTCTTT.

The chain joins TRBV19 to TRBJ1-4; 7 positions match TRBD1. The J segment lost 5 bases and the V segment lost 8 bases, leaving 14 bases of the junction unmatched. The length of the CDR3 is 16 residues. In germline, CDR1 is LNHDA, CDR2 SQIVND (reference sequence). Here the CDR3 DNA reads TGTGCCAGTTACCCTTATTCGGGACAGATCAATGAAAAACTGTTTTTT. Amino acid sequence: CASYPYSGQINEKLFF.

Regarding this clone: Additional DNA sequences in this sample encode the identical CDR3. The chain carries TRBV19 and TRBJ2-1, with D perhaps matching TRBD2 (5 bases). V was trimmed by 5 bases and J by 6 bases, leaving 5 bases between them. The CDR3 is made up of 11 amino acids. CDR1 is LNHDA, CDR2 SQIVND, per germline (reference sequence). CDR3 protein: CASSRGNEQFF. CDR3 sequence (DNA): TGTGCCAGTAGTCGGGGCAATGAGCAGTTCTTC.

This chain uses TRBV27 with TRBJ1-2; D ambiguous. Germline V gene data show CDR1 as MNHEY and CDR2 as SMNVEV (reference sequence). V was trimmed by 10 bases and J by 0 bases, leaving 6 bases between them. The CDR3 loop spans 11 amino acids. Here the CDR3 DNA reads TGTGCCATCCGATCTAACTATGGCTACACCTTC. This encodes CAIRSNYGYTF.

CDR3 nucleotide sequence: TGTGCTACGAGAACTCAGGGGCCCATCACAGATACGCAGTATTTT. It yields the protein CATRTQGPITDTQYF. J is TRBJ2-3 and V is TRBV12-5, with a tentative D call TRBD1 (6 bases). This CDR3 is built from 15 residues. Germline V gives CDR1 LGHNT, CDR2 FRNRAP. V lost 10 bases and J lost 2, with 19 bases in between. Drawing the rest from reference TRBV12-5 and TRBJ2-3, the complete variable domain is DARVTQTPRHKVTEMGQEVTMRCQPILGHNTVFWYRQTMMQGLELLAYFRNRAPLDDSGMPKDRFSAEMPDATLATLKIQPSEPRDSAVYFCATRTQGPITDTQYFGPGTRLTVL.

The chain combines TRBV7-9 with TRBJ2-5; no reliable D call. The CDR3 is made up of 11 amino acids. In germline, CDR1 is SEHNR, CDR2 FQNEAQ (reference sequence). V shed 2 bases and J shed 5 bases, with 3 bases lying between them. The DNA for the CDR3 is TGTGCCAGCAGCTTACTTGAGACCCAGTACTTC. As protein: CASSLLETQYF.

This chain links TRBV2 with TRBJ2-1; D gene unclear. The CDR3 runs 10 residues. CDR1 SNHLY and CDR2 FYNNEI come from the germline V gene. V lost 8 bases to trimming and J lost 15 bases, with 14 bases between them. The CDR3 DNA sequence: TGTGCCAGCGGTCGTCTCCCCCCGTTCTTC. It is translated as CASGRLPPFF.

Turning to this clone: Other nucleotide sequences in the sample specify the same CDR3. CDR3 in DNA: TGTGCCAGTAGTATAGGGTCCGGGTACGAGCAGTACTTC. Its protein is CASSIGSGYEQYF. The J gene is TRBJ2-7, the V gene TRBV19; D is unclear. Per the germline V gene, CDR1 is LNHDA and CDR2 is SQIVND (reference sequence). The CDR3 has 13 amino acids. V gave up 1 base and J gave up 4 bases, with 8 bases separating them.

The V and J genes are TRBV6-6 and TRBJ2-2; TRBD2 is a possible D gene (5 bases). This CDR3 has 11 amino acids. Trimming pared 7 bases from V and 7 bases from J, leaving 7 bases between. Germline CDR1 is MNHNY and CDR2 is SVGAGI (reference sequence). The CDR3, as DNA: TGTGCCAGCACTGGAGGCGGGGAGCTGTTTTTT. This codes for CASTGGGELFF.

The rearrangement joins TRBV19 to TRBJ2-2; TRBD1 is a possible D gene (7 bases). Between the trimmed V and J ends, which lost 7 bases and 2 bases, there was a span of 14 bases. Germline CDR1 LNHDA, CDR2 SQIVND (reference sequence). CDR3 length equals 15 residues. The CDR3 protein is CASKRGGGNTGELFF. The CDR3 bases are TGTGCCAGTAAACGCGGAGGGGGCAACACCGGGGAGCTGTTTTTT.

The genes are TRBV7-9 and TRBJ1-1; no clear D. The germline V gene has CDR1 SEHNR and CDR2 FQNEAQ (reference sequence). The V gene lost 1 base and the J gene lost 4 bases, with 10 bases spanning the gap. The CDR3 covers 14 residues. CDR3 loop: CASSLVRVGTEAFF. The DNA for the CDR3 is TGTGCCAGCAGCTTAGTACGGGTGGGCACTGAAGCTTTCTTT.

V usage is TRBV7-9 and J usage is TRBJ2-2; 8 bases map to TRBD1. The CDR3 has 14 amino acids. Unmatched junction bases numbered 6, after V lost 6 bases and J lost 6 bases. From germline, CDR1 is SEHNR and CDR2 FQNEAQ (reference sequence). CDR3 nucleotide sequence: TGTGCCAGCAGATACCAGGGGGCCGCCGGGGAGCTGTTTTTT. Its translation: CASRYQGAAGELFF.

The chain recombines TRBV19 with TRBJ1-1; TRBD1 might be the D (5 bases). V lost 3 bases and J 6 bases, leaving 14 bases between the germline ends. The germline gives CDR1 LNHDA, CDR2 SQIVND (reference sequence). This CDR3 is built from 14 residues. CDR3 DNA: TGTGCCAGTAGTATTCGGGGATCCAGGGCTGAAGCTTTCTTT. Amino acid sequence: CASSIRGSRAEAFF.

V gene TRBV13 combines with J gene TRBJ2-3; D is perhaps TRBD2 (6 bases). The CDR3 has 16 amino acids. V lost 1 base and J lost 4, with 15 bases in between. The germline V gene has CDR1 PRHDT and CDR2 FYEKMQ (reference sequence). CDR3 nucleotides: TGTGCCAGCAGCTTAGAAGTGGGAGGATGGGCAGATACGCAGTATTTT. Translation: CASSLEVGGWADTQYF. The variable domain in full, with the rest retrieved from reference TRBV13 and TRBJ2-3, is AAGVIQSPRHLIKEKRETATLKCYPIPRHDTVYWYQQGPGQDPQFLISFYEKMQSDKGSIPDRFSAQQFSDYHSELNMSSLELGDSALYFCASSLEVGGWADTQYFGPGTRLTVL.

In its sample, this clone was seen once. The chain employs TRBV19 and TRBJ2-3; perhaps TRBD1 as D (6 bases). Germline assignment: CDR1 LNHDA and CDR2 SQIVND (reference sequence). The CDR3 is 16 amino acids. The V gene lost 5 bases and the J gene lost 8 bases, with 23 bases spanning the gap. CDR3 region: CASSADSYTPQVTQYF. CDR3 DNA sequence: TGTGCCAGTAGTGCGGACAGTTATACACCACAAGTTACGCAGTATTTT.

The chain combines TRBV7-8 with TRBJ1-2; D gene unclear. Germline V gene lookup returns CDR1 SGHVS and CDR2 FQNEAQ. This CDR3 has 15 amino acids. V shed 0 bases and J shed 8 bases, with 16 bases lying between them. The CDR3: CASSLARISPTGYTF. The CDR3 coding sequence is TGTGCCAGCAGCTTAGCGAGGATTTCACCGACGGGCTACACCTTC.

The chain carries TRBV5-6 and TRBJ2-7; D possibly corresponds to TRBD2 (5 bases). The length of the CDR3 is 13 residues. Germline-derived CDR1 and CDR2 are SGHDT and YYEEEE. Trimming left V 0 bases short and J 3 bases short, with 7 bases between. The CDR3 sequence is CASSLGENYEQYF. The CDR3 bases are TGTGCCAGCAGCTTGGGGGAGAACTACGAGCAGTACTTC.

The chain recombines TRBV2 with TRBJ2-6; 12 bases match TRBD1. The CDR3 length is 19 residues. Germline CDR1 reads SNHLY; CDR2 reads FYNNEI. Trimming cost V 3 bases and J 4 bases; bases outside gene matches: 10. The chain's CDR3 is CASSDTPGQGAQGANVLTF. Written as DNA, the CDR3 is TGTGCCAGCAGTGATACACCGGGACAGGGGGCGCAAGGGGCCAACGTCCTGACTTTC.

This clone occurred once. The chain employs TRBV7-6 and TRBJ2-7, with 7 nucleotides matching TRBD2. Germline lookup yields CDR1 SGHVS and CDR2 FNYEAQ. The CDR3 extends over 16 amino acids. The trim removed 4 bases at V and 1 base at J, leaving 10 bases unmatched. CDR3 region: CASSSLLAGASYEQYF. DNA of the CDR3: TGTGCCAGCAGCTCTCTCTTGGCGGGAGCATCCTACGAGCAGTACTTC. Full variable domain (missing parts from reference TRBV7-6 and TRBJ2-7): GAGVSQSPRYKVTKRGQDVALRCDPISGHVSLYWYRQALGQGPEFLTYFNYEAQQDKSGLPNDRFSAERPEGSISTLTIQRTEQRDSAMYRCASSSLLAGASYEQYFGPGTRLTVT.

This chain connects TRBV27 to TRBJ2-1; 11 bases match TRBD2. Germline CDR1 and CDR2: MNHEY and SMNVEV (reference sequence). CDR3 length: 16 residues. Losses at the gene ends were 5 bases for V and 7 bases for J; bases not matched to a gene: 10. The CDR3 region is CASSPWTSGPGNEQFF. CDR3 DNA: TGTGCCAGCAGTCCTTGGACTAGCGGGCCGGGTAATGAGCAGTTCTTC.

The V and J genes are TRBV7-8 and TRBJ2-7; D is unclear. The V and J ends lost 2 bases and 2 bases respectively, with 7 bases between them. This CDR3 region has 13 residues. Germline-derived CDR1 and CDR2 are SGHVS and FQNEAQ. The chain's CDR3 is CASSLPYPYEQYF. The CDR3, as DNA: TGTGCCAGCAGCTTACCTTACCCCTACGAGCAGTACTTC.

The gene calls are TRBV19 and TRBJ2-1; 7 nucleotides match TRBD2. V was clipped by 5 bases and J by 0 bases; unmatched bases: 4. This CDR3 is built from 15 residues. Germline V CDR1 and CDR2: LNHDA, SQIVND (reference sequence). This CDR3 is CASSSSGVSYNEQFF. The CDR3 coding sequence is TGTGCCAGTAGTTCTAGCGGAGTCTCCTACAATGAGCAGTTCTTC.

The J gene is TRBJ1-3, the V gene TRBV12-5; D not resolved. Germline V gene sequence: CDR1 LGHNT, CDR2 FRNRAP. This CDR3 spans 12 amino acids. Trimming removed 0 bases at V and 4 bases at J, with 1 base between. Here the CDR3 DNA reads TGTGCTAGTGGTTTGGTAGGAAACACCATATATTTT. Protein: CASGLVGNTIYF.

V usage is TRBV19 and J usage is TRBJ2-1, with a tentative D call TRBD1 (5 bases). The CDR3 spans 15 residues. Trimming stripped 3 bases from V and 4 bases from J, with 13 bases between. Germline CDR1 is LNHDA and CDR2 is SQIVND (reference sequence). The CDR3 DNA reads TGTGCCAGTAGTATTATCAGGGCTCCATACAATGAGCAGTTCTTC. It codes for CASSIIRAPYNEQFF. Based on the CDR3 plus reference TRBV19 and TRBJ2-1, the full variable domain is DGGITQSPKYLFRKEGQNVTLSCEQNLNHDAMYWYRQDPGQGLRLIYYSQIVNDFQKGDIAEGYSVSREKKESFPLTVTSAQKNPTAFYLCASSIIRAPYNEQFFGPGTRLTVL.